This TCR beta chain was profiled in a study of blood T cells in healthy people across ages. Study-wide points: Estimated diversity, derived from one million T cells, was regarded as an underestimate.

The authors isolated at least 6.5 million PBMCs per sample. A remark on this clonotype: Its specificity is unknown.

Next came a second PCR, run for roughly 6 to 11 cycles, which used a sample-barcoded 5' primer along with a J-beta primer mix. Each of the cDNA molecules was tagged by a template-switch adaptor with 12 random nucleotides. TCRdb called the 5' RACE reads again in MiXCR, with one record for every CDR3 protein. The repertoire holds some 880,000 distinct CDR3 sequences, under 40% seen once, with approximately 12% in the top ten. Germline V lookup: CDR1 SGHRS, CDR2 YFSETQ. The junction had 11 bases not matched to a gene; V was cut back by 4 bases and J by 0 bases. The CDR3 consists of 18 residues. J is TRBJ2-1 and V is TRBV5-1, with 9 bases lining up with TRBD2. The sequenced sample consisted of blood. This TCR was recovered from a man younger than 35 in good health. CDR3 amino acids: CASSESTSGPLSYNEQFF. Written as DNA, the CDR3 is TGCGCCAGCAGCGAATCCACTAGCGGGCCCCTCTCCTACAATGAGCAGTTCTTC.